This entry describes one T cell receptor (beta chain). What it binds is not known. Relative to the germline gene, one junction end is altered; a read error may explain this. The data are from a study of identifying expanded T cells in peripheral blood. This CDR3 contains 13 residues. Germline values: CDR1 LNHDA, CDR2 SQIVND (reference sequence). This table comes from immunoSEQ multiplex PCR, and its TCRdb copy is limited to in-frame clones, with some not included. This table holds roughly 61,000 clones, approximately 89% found once. Study-wide results and limits: Differentially abundant clones: roughly 1.2 between replicates, about 15 at 2 to 3 weeks, less than 25 at four.

This clonotype was sampled from a person aged 18 to 70 in good health. The sequenced sample was blood. This chain joins TRBV19 and TRBJ1-6, with D unclear. CDR3 nucleotide sequence: TGTGCCAGTAGCATAGGGATGGATTCACCCCTCCACTTT. It translates to CASSIGMDSPLHF. Complete variable domain (other parts from reference TRBV19 and TRBJ1-6): DGGITQSPKYLFRKEGQNVTLSCEQNLNHDAMYWYRQDPGQGLRLIYYSQIVNDFQKGDIAEGYSVSREKKESFPLTVTSAQKNPTAFYLCASSIGMDSPLHFGNGTRLTVT.